This TCR beta chain is drawn from a study of blood T cells in healthy people across ages. Study-wide points: Expanded clonotype shifts may have been confounded, as the donors had an unknown CMV status.

There are 17 residues in the CDR3. Trimming stripped 5 bases from V and 2 bases from J, with 21 bases between. From germline, CDR1 is MNHNY and CDR2 SVGAGI (reference sequence). A remark on this clonotype: Antigen unknown.

Healthy Caucasian individuals from Russia aged about 6 to 95 served as donors. Then a second PCR, running about 7 to 11 cycles, was carried out with a sample-barcoded 5' primer and a J-beta primer mix. Each cDNA molecule was tagged by a template-switch adaptor that had 12 random nucleotides. One entry per CDR3 protein results from TCRdb running MiXCR on the 5' RACE reads. This sample carries 2 million or so distinct CDR3 sequences, around 48% of them seen once, and the ten largest clones take 2% to 2.5%. The sample taken for sequencing was blood. This chain uses TRBV6-6 with TRBJ1-1; D perhaps matches TRBD1 (6 bases). The receptor comes from a woman aged 40-49 years in good health. The CDR3 here is CASSPRGGEASNTEAFF. CDR3 in DNA: TGTGCCAGCAGTCCCCGAGGGGGGGAGGCGTCTAACACTGAAGCTTTCTTT.